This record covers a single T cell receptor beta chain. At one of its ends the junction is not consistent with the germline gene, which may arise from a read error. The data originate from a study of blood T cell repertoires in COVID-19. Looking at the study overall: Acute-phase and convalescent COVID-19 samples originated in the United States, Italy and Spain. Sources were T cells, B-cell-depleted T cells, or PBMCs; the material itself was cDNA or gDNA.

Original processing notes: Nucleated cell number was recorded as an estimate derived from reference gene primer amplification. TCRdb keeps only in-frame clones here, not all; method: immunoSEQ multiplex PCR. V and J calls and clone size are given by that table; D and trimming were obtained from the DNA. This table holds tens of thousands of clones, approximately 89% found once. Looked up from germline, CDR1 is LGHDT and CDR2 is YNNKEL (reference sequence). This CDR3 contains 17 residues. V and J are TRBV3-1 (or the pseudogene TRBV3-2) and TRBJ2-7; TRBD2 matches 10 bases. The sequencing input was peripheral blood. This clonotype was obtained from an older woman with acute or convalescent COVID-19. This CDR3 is CASSPNGAGGPSNEQYF. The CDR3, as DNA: TGTGCCAGCAGCCCAAACGGAGCGGGAGGGCCCTCCAACGAGCAGTACTTC.